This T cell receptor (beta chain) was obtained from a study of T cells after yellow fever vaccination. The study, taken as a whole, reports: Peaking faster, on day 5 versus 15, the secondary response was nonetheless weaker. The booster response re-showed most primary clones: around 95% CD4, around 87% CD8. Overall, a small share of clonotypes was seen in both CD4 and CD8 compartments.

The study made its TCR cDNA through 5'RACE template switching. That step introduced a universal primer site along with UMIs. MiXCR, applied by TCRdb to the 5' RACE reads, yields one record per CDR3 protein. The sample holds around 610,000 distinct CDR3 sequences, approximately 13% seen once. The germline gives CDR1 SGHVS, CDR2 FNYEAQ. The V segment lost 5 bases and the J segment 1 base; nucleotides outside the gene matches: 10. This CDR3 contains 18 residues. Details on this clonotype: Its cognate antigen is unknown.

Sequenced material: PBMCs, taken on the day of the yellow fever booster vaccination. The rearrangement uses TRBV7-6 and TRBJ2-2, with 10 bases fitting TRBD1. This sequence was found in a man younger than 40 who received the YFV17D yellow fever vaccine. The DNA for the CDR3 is TGTGCCAGCAGCGTTCCCGGGACAGGGGTTAGGAACACCGGGGAGCTGTTTTTT. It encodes CASSVPGTGVRNTGELFF.